A selection of T cell receptor beta chains follows, all from one sample in a study of CD8 T cells in Susac syndrome. MiXCR, run by TCRdb on the immunoSEQ multiplex PCR reads, gives a single entry per CDR3 protein. The sample carries approximately 220,000 distinct CDR3 sequences, approximately 95% recorded once. Specimen: CD4+ T cells from PBMCs. All receptors derive from a human donor with multiple sclerosis. The CDR3 runs from the conserved cysteine through the conserved F or W. Each record gives: CDR3 DNA, CDR3 protein, clone size, D gene, J gene, V gene. The D gene is left open where the match is weak. Not every row has a clone size; where given, it reads once, few, many or a size class.

TGCAGCGTTGTACCAGCCGATAGCGGGGGAAGCACAGATACGCAGTATTTT | CSVVPADSGGSTDTQYF | . | TRBD2 | TRBJ2-3 | TRBV29-1
TGTGCCACCAGCAGAGAAAAAGGGCAGGGCCAAGAGACCCAGTACTTC | CATSREKGQGQETQYF | . | . | TRBJ2-5 | TRBV15
TGCAGTGCTAAACGGACGGGACTAGCGGGGGCGACAGATACGCAGTATTTT | CSAKRTGLAGATDTQYF | . | TRBD2 | TRBJ2-3 | TRBV20-1
TGTGCCAGTAAGGACGAACAGGGTTGGTATGGCTACACCTTC | CASKDEQGWYGYTF | . | . | TRBJ1-2 | TRBV19
TGTGCCAGCAGCGTAGCCCGCTCTGGGGCCAACGTCCTGACTTTC | CASSVARSGANVLTF | . | . | TRBJ2-6 | TRBV9
TGTGCCAGCAGTTTGGGCGGGAACACTGAAGCTTTCTTT | CASSLGGNTEAFF | few | . | TRBJ1-1 | TRBV12-3/TRBV12-4
TGTGCCAGCAGCCAACTGGAAGTAAACACTGAAGCTTTCTTT | CASSQLEVNTEAFF | once | . | TRBJ1-1 | TRBV3-1
TGTGCCAGCAGCCAACATAGCGGGGGGATCACAGATACGCAGTATTTT | CASSQHSGGITDTQYF | . | TRBD2 | TRBJ2-3 | TRBV3-1
TGTGCCAGCAGCCACTCAAGGACCCAGTACTTC | CASSHSRTQYF | . | . | TRBJ2-5 | TRBV12-3/TRBV12-4
TGTGCCAGCTCACGCGGACAGGGACTCAATCAGCCCCAGCATTTT | CASSRGQGLNQPQHF | . | TRBD1 | TRBJ1-5 | TRBV18
TGTGCCTGGAGTACAGGGCAAGAAAAACTGTTTTTT | CAWSTGQEKLFF | . | . | TRBJ1-4 | TRBV30
TGCAGTGCTTCTCCTAGGGACGGTCTCTACGAGCAGTACTTC | CSASPRDGLYEQYF | . | . | TRBJ2-7 | TRBV20-1
TGTGCCAGCATAGCGGGGGGGCCCTACAATGAGCAGTTCTTC | CASIAGGPYNEQFF | . | TRBD2 | TRBJ2-1 | TRBV2
TGTGCCACCAGTGATCCCAGCGGTCCCACAGATACGCAGTATTTT | CATSDPSGPTDTQYF | . | . | TRBJ2-3 | TRBV24-1
TGTGCCAGCAGCTTAACGAAGGGGACCGGGGAGCTGTTTTTT | CASSLTKGTGELFF | . | . | TRBJ2-2 | TRBV7-3
TGTGCCAGCAGCAAGGGGAACTTGATCAGTGAGCAGTTCTTC | CASSKGNLISEQFF | once | . | TRBJ2-1 | TRBV7-2
TGCAGTGCTTCCGACGGCCCGAGCCCTGAGCAGTTCTTC | CSASDGPSPEQFF | once | . | TRBJ2-1 | TRBV20-1
TGTGCCAGCAAACCCGATACGCAGTATTTT | CASKPDTQYF | . | . | TRBJ2-3 | TRBV2
TGTGCCAGCAGTTACTCGAGCAGGGACGGGGAAAAACTGTTTTTT | CASSYSSRDGEKLFF | . | . | TRBJ1-4 | TRBV6-6
TGTGCCAGCCGTCGCGGGGGCCCCTACGAGCAGTACTTC | CASRRGGPYEQYF | . | . | TRBJ2-7 | TRBV27
TGTGCCTGGAGAGCCCAGGGGGCCACCTATAATTCACCCCTCCACTTT | CAWRAQGATYNSPLHF | . | TRBD1 | TRBJ1-6 | TRBV30
TGTGCCAGCAGCCTCGTCGAGGGAACAAGGGAGACCCAGTACTTC | CASSLVEGTRETQYF | . | . | TRBJ2-5 | TRBV12-3/TRBV12-4
TGTGCCAGCAGCCATATTGCCGGGACTAGCGGGGGATACAATGAGCAGTTCTTC | CASSHIAGTSGGYNEQFF | . | TRBD2 | TRBJ2-1 | TRBV3-1
TGTGCCAGCAGCCAACAGGGGGTGAACACTGAAGCTTTCTTT | CASSQQGVNTEAFF | . | TRBD1 | TRBJ1-1 | TRBV3-1
TGTGCCAGCAGCTTAGATTATCCAGGGGAAGAGACCCAGTACTTC | CASSLDYPGEETQYF | . | . | TRBJ2-5 | TRBV11-1
TGTGCCACCAGCAGACTTAATCAGGGCCTTAGCAATCAGCCCCAGCATTTT | CATSRLNQGLSNQPQHF | . | . | TRBJ1-5 | TRBV15
TGTGCCTGGAGTGACGGGACTAGTGTTACGCAGTATTTT | CAWSDGTSVTQYF | . | TRBD2 | TRBJ2-3 | TRBV30
TGTGCCAGCACCAGGGAAACAGATACGCAGTATTTT | CASTRETDTQYF | . | . | TRBJ2-3 | TRBV2
TGTGCCAGCAGCCCATACCGGAGCGGGGGCGGCAATGAGCAGTTCTTC | CASSPYRSGGGNEQFF | once | TRBD2 | TRBJ2-1 | TRBV9
TGTGCCATCAGGGGTGGTGGGAGCCAAGAGACCCAGTACTTC | CAIRGGGSQETQYF | . | . | TRBJ2-5 | TRBV10-3
TGTGCCAGCAGCGTCACGACAGCGAGTGAAAAACTGTTTTTT | CASSVTTASEKLFF | . | . | TRBJ1-4 | TRBV9
TGTGCTAGCAGCTCCCAGCATTCTGGGGCCAACGTCCTGACTTTC | CASSSQHSGANVLTF | . | . | TRBJ2-6 | TRBV7-7
TGTGCCAGCAGCTTAGAAGCACCTGGGGCCAACGTCCTGACTTTC | CASSLEAPGANVLTF | . | . | TRBJ2-6 | TRBV7-9